Here is one TCR beta chain with its context. This specimen belongs to a study of blood T cell repertoires in COVID-19. Across the whole study: Samples taken during acute and convalescent COVID-19 were collected in the United States, Italy and Spain. PBMCs, B-cell-depleted T cells, or T cells provided the cDNA or gDNA that made up the material.

The authors' processing: It was from reference gene primer amplification that nucleated cell counts were estimated. Some clones are missing from TCRdb's copy, which holds only in-frame ones; the method was immunoSEQ multiplex PCR. V, J and clone size are those of that table, while D and trimming were read from the DNA. The sample comprises over 95,000 clones, roughly 85% of which are singletons, and approximately 5.1% rests with the top ten. CDR1 is SSHAT, CDR2 FNYEAQ, per germline (reference sequence). Trimming cost V 4 bases and J 4 bases; bases outside gene matches: 2. The CDR3 length is 15 residues.

This rearrangement joins TRBV7-7 to TRBJ2-1; the match to TRBD2 covers 12 bases. Sequencing was carried out using peripheral blood. The receptor comes from a woman in her sixties with COVID-19, enrolled during active disease. The CDR3 region has the DNA TGTGCCAGCAGCTACGGACTAGCGGGGTACAATGAGCAGTTCTTC. This codes for CASSYGLAGYNEQFF.